The clone carrying this TCR beta chain has only a few counts. The antigen remains unidentified. With 0 bases removed from V and 3 bases from J, the gap between germline ends came to 19 bases. Germline lookup yields CDR1 SGHRS and CDR2 YFSETQ. CDR3 size: 17 residues. Unique molecular identifiers were present in the TCR beta cDNA libraries. The T cell input of roughly 0.9 to 10 million gave roughly 0.5 million cDNA molecules. TCRdb analysed the PCR reads with MiXCR anew, one entry per CDR3 protein. The sample lists about 500,000 distinct CDR3 sequences, under 55% occurring once. The data stem from a study of post-analysis software for immune sequencing data. Study observations and caveats: About five TRBV segments were more frequent in patients than controls; TRBV5-6, TRBV5-1 and TRBV20-1 belonged to this group. When compared against controls, multiple sclerosis patients showed significantly lower normalized Chao1 diversity.

This chain connects TRBV5-1 to TRBJ2-7, with D tentatively TRBD1 (5 bases). Sequencing input: blood. The TCR originated in a girl between 5 and 17 years old with multiple sclerosis. The CDR3: CASSLEGQTDGGYEQYF. In DNA form, the CDR3 reads TGCGCCAGCAGCTTGGAGGGGCAGACGGACGGCGGCTACGAGCAGTACTTC.